The present T cell receptor (beta chain) was sequenced within a study of vaccination and CD4 T cells after COVID-19. At the level of the study: Control cultures used a CEFX viral epitope pool, an HIV-1 Nef peptide pool, or no peptide.

The treatment was: roughly 11-day PBMC culture with coronavirus spike peptide pools or control peptides (ViraFEST assay). The ends lost 6 bases at V and 1 base at J; junction bases unmatched: 4. From germline, CDR1 is SNHLY and CDR2 FYNNEI. This CDR3 contains 15 residues. The Oncomine TCR Beta short-read assay was what sequenced the DNA obtained from cultured CD4+ T cells. TCRdb analysed the PCR reads with MiXCR anew, one entry per CDR3 protein. The sample gives about 20,000 distinct CDR3 sequences, around 50% of which show up once; 6.5% to 8.5% is in the top ten. This clonotype was counted a few times. Its antigen is unknown.

V gene TRBV2 combines with J gene TRBJ2-2; 8 positions agree with TRBD2. Input material: CD4+ T cells from blood, cultured in vitro. The clonotype was recovered from a human donor who had recovered from COVID-19. CDR3 DNA sequence: TGTGCCAGCAGGACGAGCGGGGGGAACACCGGGGAGCTGTTTTTT. Its translation: CASRTSGGNTGELFF.